This note documents a single T cell receptor beta chain sequence. The antigen remains unidentified. Sorting based on CD45RO/CCR7/CD25/CD127/CD95/CD27 separated CD4+ naive, central memory, regulatory and stem cell-like memory cells. These data originate in a study of beta chain features in type 1 diabetes. Regarding the study as a whole: Relative to healthy donors, patients appeared to have naive, central memory and Treg TCRB repertoires that were more similar. Fewer junction insertions and more nucleotide deletions appeared in type 1 diabetes patients.

J was trimmed by 9 bases and V by 4 bases; bases with no gene match: 15. The CDR3 sequence is 17 residues long. CDR1 is SGDLS, CDR2 YYNGEE, per germline. All of the isolated RNA was reverse transcribed, so expressed TCRB transcripts were sequenced. Assay: immunoSEQ multiplex PCR; the TCRdb copy retains only in-frame clones and omits some. Counted here are 620,000 or so clones, roughly a sixth occurring once; the ten biggest clones make up approximately 0.093%. The chain has TRBV9 and TRBJ2-1; the match to TRBD2 covers 11 bases. The sequence was collected from a young man in good health. Material: naive CD4+ T cells from blood. Here the CDR3 reads CASSMLGTVAGGREQFF. The CDR3, as DNA: TGTGCCAGCAGCATGTTGGGAACGGTAGCGGGGGGGCGTGAGCAGTTCTTC.